The 23 T cell receptor beta chains listed next were all sequenced from one sample in a study of cytomegalovirus exposure and HLA in healthy donors. Amplification used 60 Vbeta primers and 13 Jbeta primers. The table came from immunoSEQ multiplex PCR; TCRdb's copy has only in-frame clones and leaves some out. The sample holds around 120,000 clones, 81% seen once. The sequencing input was PBMCs. These receptors were collected from a woman in her thirties in good health and CMV-seronegative.

DNA for the CDR3: TGCGCCAGCAGCTTGGGAGGGGGAGCCCAGTACGAGCAGTACTTC. Amino acid sequence: CASSLGGGAQYEQYF. The V call is TRBV5-1, the J call TRBJ2-7; maybe TRBD1 (6 bases). Per germline, CDR1 SGHRS and CDR2 YFSETQ. The CDR3 consists of 15 residues. V was clipped by 0 bases and J by 4 bases, with 14 bases between them.

The count of this clone is one. Written as DNA, the CDR3 is TGTGCCAGCAGCTATTCGAGAGGTGGTGAGCAGTTCTTC. The encoded protein is CASSYSRGGEQFF. V is TRBV11-2 and J is TRBJ2-1, with D hard to call. CDR1 and CDR2 (germline): SGHAT, FQNNGV. The ends were cut back, 4 bases at V and 9 bases at J, with 13 bases in the middle. The length of the CDR3 is 13 residues. Full variable domain (missing parts from reference TRBV11-2 and TRBJ2-1): EAGVAQSPRYKIIEKRQSVAFWCNPISGHATLYWYQQILGQGPKLLIQFQNNGVVDDSQLPKDRFSAERLKGVDSTLKIQPAKLEDSAVYLCASSYSRGGEQFFGPGTRLTVL.

The chain joins TRBV6-5 to TRBJ2-5; D might be TRBD1 (5 bases). Germline V gene data show CDR1 as MNHEY and CDR2 as SVGAGI. The V end lost 5 bases, the J end lost 12 bases, and 16 bases lay between the germline ends. This CDR3 has 12 amino acids. CDR3 sequence (DNA): TGTGCCAGCAGTAACGTCCAGGGCCACGAGTACTTC. Residues: CASSNVQGHEYF.

The chain links TRBV11-3 to TRBJ2-2; weak D call: TRBD1 (6 bases). Germline-derived CDR1 and CDR2 are SGHNT and YENEEA. The CDR3 covers 17 residues. Trimming stripped 2 bases from V and 1 base from J, with 14 bases between. The chain's CDR3 is CASSLIPPGVNTGELFF. The DNA of the CDR3 is TGTGCCAGCAGCTTAATTCCCCCAGGGGTGAACACCGGGGAGCTGTTTTTT.

This clone showed up just a few times. The chain carries TRBV7-2 and TRBJ2-1, with a possible D match to TRBD2 (6 bases). CDR3 length: 15 amino acids. In germline, CDR1 is SGHTA, CDR2 FQGNSA. V was trimmed by 3 bases and J by 12 bases, leaving 21 bases between them. CDR3 sequence reads: CASSFLEGSPGGQFF. CDR3 DNA: TGTGCCAGCAGCTTTCTGGAGGGGTCTCCGGGTGGGCAGTTCTTC.

The V gene is TRBV5-1, the J gene TRBJ2-7; 8 bases align to TRBD1. The CDR3 is 15 residues long. J was trimmed by 1 base and V by 4 bases; bases with no gene match: 7. Germline CDR1 SGHRS, CDR2 YFSETQ. DNA for the CDR3: TGCGCCAGCAGCCCTTACAGGGGGAGGTCCTACGAGCAGTACTTC. It translates to CASSPYRGRSYEQYF.

The chain couples TRBV9 to TRBJ2-7; 12 bases align to TRBD2. This CDR3 comprises 17 residues. J was trimmed by 4 bases and V by 0 bases; bases with no gene match: 8. Germline CDR1 and CDR2: SGDLS and YYNGEE. The CDR3 reads CASSVAPPTSGSYEQYF. In DNA form, the CDR3 reads TGTGCCAGCAGCGTAGCCCCCCCGACTAGCGGGAGTTACGAGCAGTACTTC.

The rearrangement uses TRBV6-4 and TRBJ1-1; the D gene is possibly TRBD1 (6 bases). CDR1 and CDR2 from the germline V gene are MRHNA and SNTAGT. V was clipped by 6 bases and J by 3 bases, with 14 bases between them. This CDR3 comprises 14 residues. CDR3 bases: TGTGCCAGCAGGACCACAGGGTTGGACACTGAAGCTTTCTTT. Protein sequence: CASRTTGLDTEAFF.

The genes are TRBV10-3 and TRBJ2-1, with TRBD1 identical over 10 bases. With V trimmed by 10 bases and J by 6 bases, 6 bases remained unmatched. CDR3 length equals 13 residues. Germline V gene sequence: CDR1 ENHRY, CDR2 SYGVKD. The DNA of the CDR3 is TGTGCCACTGGGACAGGGGCCGCCAATGAGCAGTTCTTC. Translating gives CATGTGAANEQFF.

This clone has just one count. The chain is built from TRBV4-3 and TRBJ2-1; TRBD1 is a possible D gene (5 bases). This CDR3 contains 15 residues. Between the trimmed V and J ends, which lost 1 base and 4 bases, there was a span of 11 bases. In germline, CDR1 is LGHNA, CDR2 YSLEER. CDR3 protein: CASSQVQGLYNEQFF. The CDR3 DNA is TGCGCCAGCAGCCAAGTCCAGGGCTTATACAATGAGCAGTTCTTC.

This clone was recorded a few times. The CDR3 coding sequence is TGTGCCAGCAGCTTGCGACTAGCGGGCGGCTCCTCTGGGGCCAACGTCCTGACTTTC. Residues: CASSLRLAGGSSGANVLTF. V usage is TRBV11-3 and J usage is TRBJ2-6; 10 nucleotides align to TRBD2. This CDR3 is 19 amino acids long. CDR1 SGHNT and CDR2 YENEEA come from the germline V gene. The ends lost 3 bases at V and 0 bases at J; junction bases unmatched: 8.

The chain recombines TRBV7-9 with TRBJ1-2, with D perhaps TRBD1 (5 bases). The ends were cut back, 5 bases at V and 4 bases at J, with 20 bases in the middle. The CDR3 contains 16 residues. The germline V gene has CDR1 SEHNR and CDR2 FQNEAQ (reference sequence). DNA for the CDR3: TGTGCCAGCAGCCCAGGCGTTCAGGGAAATTTCTATGGCTACACCTTC. Its protein product is CASSPGVQGNFYGYTF.

The genes are TRBV30 and TRBJ2-7; 9 positions match TRBD2. Germline assignment: CDR1 GTSNPN and CDR2 SVGIG (reference sequence). J was trimmed by 5 bases and V by 2 bases; bases with no gene match: 4. The CDR3 sequence is 13 residues long. The DNA of the CDR3 is TGTGCCTGGAGTCCTAGCGGGAAACACGAGCAGTACTTC. This sequence encodes CAWSPSGKHEQYF.

DNA of the CDR3: TGCGCCAGCAGCTCGGGGACAAGAGGGTCCTACGAGCAGTACTTC. Protein: CASSSGTRGSYEQYF. The V gene is TRBV5-1, the J gene TRBJ2-7; the D gene is possibly TRBD1 (6 bases). The CDR3 runs 15 residues. CDR1 and CDR2 (germline): SGHRS, YFSETQ. The ends were cut back, 3 bases at V and 1 base at J, with 14 bases in the middle.

The rearrangement links TRBV5-1 to TRBJ2-7; D is ambiguous. V lost 4 bases, J lost 0 bases, and 11 bases lay in between. CDR1 is SGHRS, CDR2 YFSETQ, per germline. The CDR3 loop spans 14 amino acids. The CDR3 DNA follows: TGCGCCAGCAGCAGAACGGTGAGCTCCTACGAGCAGTACTTC. Translated: CASSRTVSSYEQYF.

This chain uses TRBV6-5 with TRBJ2-3; the D gene is possibly TRBD1 (6 bases). Trimming took off 9 bases at V and 0 bases at J, with 16 bases between the two ends. The CDR3 has 15 residues. Germline loops: CDR1 MNHEY, CDR2 SVGAGI. In DNA, the CDR3 is TGTGCCAGTACAGGGTTTGGGGGTAGCACAGATACGCAGTATTTT. The encoded protein is CASTGFGGSTDTQYF.

The genes are TRBV5-1 and TRBJ1-2; 8 bases agree with TRBD1. Trimming took 5 bases from V and 0 from J; bases not matched to a gene: 6. CDR1 is SGHRS and CDR2 is YFSETQ in the germline V gene. This CDR3 contains 15 residues. The chain's CDR3 is CASRPGQDTNYGYTF. CDR3 in DNA: TGCGCCAGCAGGCCGGGACAGGACACTAACTATGGCTACACCTTC. The whole variable domain, remainder taken from reference TRBV5-1 and TRBJ1-2, is KAGVTQTPRYLIKTRGQQVTLSCSPISGHRSVSWYQQTPGQGLQFLFEYFSETQRNKGNFPGRFSGRQFSNSRSEMNVSTLELGDSALYLCASRPGQDTNYGYTFGSGTRLTVV.

The rearrangement uses TRBV19 and TRBJ1-1; 8 nucleotides agree with TRBD1. V trimming: 10 bases; J trimming: 5 bases; junction bases outside the gene matches: 12. The CDR3 loop spans 14 amino acids. The germline V gene encodes CDR1 LNHDA and CDR2 SQIVND (reference sequence). CDR3 region: CAIHYRTGCTEAFF. CDR3 DNA: TGTGCCATTCATTATCGGACAGGGTGTACTGAAGCTTTCTTT.

The CDR3, as DNA: TGTGCCAGCAGGGGAGGGACCCAGTCCCACCCTTACGAGCAGTACTTC. Translated: CASRGGTQSHPYEQYF. The chain recombines TRBV11-2 with TRBJ2-7; 7 bases are a match to TRBD2. This CDR3 contains 16 residues. V lost 6 bases to trimming and J lost 4 bases; unmatched junction nucleotides: 15. CDR1 is SGHAT and CDR2 is FQNNGV in the germline V gene.

In this sample, this clone turned up a few times. This chain uses TRBV4-1 with TRBJ2-5, with TRBD2 matching 13 bases. The V gene end was trimmed by 1 base and the J gene end by 5 bases; junction bases not matched to a gene: 7. Germline V lookup: CDR1 MGHRA, CDR2 YSYEKL. CDR3 length: 17 amino acids. CDR3 amino acids: CASSQVSGLAGVETQYF. The CDR3 DNA reads as TGCGCCAGCAGCCAAGTTTCTGGACTAGCGGGAGTTGAGACCCAGTACTTC.

J is TRBJ1-2 and V is TRBV10-2, with TRBD1 as a possible D gene (5 bases). The CDR3 extends over 15 amino acids. Per the germline V gene, CDR1 is WSHSY and CDR2 is SAAADI. The V end lost 7 bases, the J end lost 0 bases, and 15 bases lay between the germline ends. As DNA, the CDR3 is TGCGCCAGCACCTATCGTCTGGGGCCTAACTATGGCTACACCTTC. Amino acid sequence: CASTYRLGPNYGYTF.

The V and J genes are TRBV7-2 and TRBJ1-2, with a weak D call TRBD1 (5 bases). Germline loops: CDR1 SGHTA, CDR2 FQGNSA. V lost 5 bases, J lost 6 bases, and 13 bases lay in between. The CDR3 runs 13 residues. The CDR3 DNA follows: TGTGCCAGCAGCGGCGGCAGGGAAGATGGCTACACCTTC. Its protein is CASSGGREDGYTF.

The chain joins TRBV6-4 to TRBJ2-1; 12 bases fit TRBD2. In germline, CDR1 is MRHNA, CDR2 SNTAGT. The CDR3 loop spans 15 amino acids. Trimming removed 6 bases from V and 1 base from J; junction bases left unmatched: 1. The DNA of the CDR3 is TGTGCCAGCAGCGGGACTAGCGGGTCCTACAATGAGCAGTTCTTC. Its translation: CASSGTSGSYNEQFF.